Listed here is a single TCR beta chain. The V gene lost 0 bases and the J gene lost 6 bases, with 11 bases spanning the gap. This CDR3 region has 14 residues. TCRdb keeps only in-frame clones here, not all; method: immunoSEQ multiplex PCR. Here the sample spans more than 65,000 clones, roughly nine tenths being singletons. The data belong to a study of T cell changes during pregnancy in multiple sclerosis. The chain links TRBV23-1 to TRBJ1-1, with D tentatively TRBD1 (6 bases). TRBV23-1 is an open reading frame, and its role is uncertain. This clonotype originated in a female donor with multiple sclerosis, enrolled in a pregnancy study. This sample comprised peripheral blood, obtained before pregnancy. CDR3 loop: CASSQSRGAAEAFF. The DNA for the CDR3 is TGCGCCAGCAGTCAATCGCGGGGGGCCGCTGAAGCTTTCTTT.